The rows below give T cell receptor beta chains drawn from one sample of a study. TCRdb re-called the RT-PCR reads through MiXCR, storing one row per CDR3 protein. The table lists about 700,000 distinct CDR3 sequences, 14% of them singletons. The sample taken for sequencing was memory CD4+ T cells from blood. The receptors originated from a female donor in good health, serving as a healthy control. CDR3s include the opening cysteine and the closing phenylalanine or tryptophan. Clone size is stated in some rows and not others, as once, few, many or a class when expanded.

j_gene: TRBJ2-7; abundance: few; v_gene: TRBV20-1; CDR3aa: CSARVLGRGGQDEQYF
j_gene: TRBJ2-1; abundance: few; v_gene: TRBV5-1; CDR3aa: CASSLAAVAGMNEQFF
j_gene: TRBJ1-6; abundance: NA; v_gene: TRBV6-2/TRBV6-3; CDR3aa: CASSYGGVGSPLHF
j_gene: TRBJ2-1; abundance: NA; v_gene: TRBV11-2; CDR3aa: CASSFTSGLAGGRNEQFF
j_gene: TRBJ1-1; abundance: NA; v_gene: TRBV6-4; CDR3aa: CASSGGGDRAFF
j_gene: TRBJ2-7; abundance: NA; v_gene: TRBV10-3; CDR3aa: CAISGTGQKGAYEQYF
j_gene: TRBJ1-2; abundance: few; v_gene: TRBV7-2; CDR3aa: CASRLTGAQGYTF
j_gene: TRBJ2-1; abundance: NA; v_gene: TRBV5-1; CDR3aa: CASSLQASSYNEQFF
j_gene: TRBJ1-1; abundance: NA; v_gene: TRBV6-2/TRBV6-3; CDR3aa: CASERQGVTEAFF
j_gene: TRBJ2-5; abundance: many; v_gene: TRBV6-2/TRBV6-3; CDR3aa: CASSYRETQYF
j_gene: TRBJ1-2; abundance: few; v_gene: TRBV5-1; CDR3aa: CASSFMTGYGYTF
j_gene: TRBJ2-1; abundance: few; v_gene: TRBV4-2; CDR3aa: CASSQDQASSYNEQFF
j_gene: TRBJ2-1; abundance: few; v_gene: TRBV20-1; CDR3aa: CSAREAPNEQFF
j_gene: TRBJ1-1; abundance: NA; v_gene: TRBV7-6; CDR3aa: CASSLEKDTEAFF
j_gene: TRBJ2-7; abundance: few; v_gene: TRBV20-1; CDR3aa: CSAHVPHRGRRASSYEQYF
j_gene: TRBJ2-3; abundance: many; v_gene: TRBV20-1; CDR3aa: CSARGLASTDTQYF
j_gene: TRBJ2-3; abundance: NA; v_gene: TRBV7-2; CDR3aa: CASSLEALRGSDTQYF
j_gene: TRBJ1-5; abundance: many; v_gene: TRBV4-1; CDR3aa: CASSQDRTGVGQPQHF
j_gene: TRBJ2-2; abundance: many; v_gene: TRBV15; CDR3aa: CATSRDVAGAHTGELFF
j_gene: TRBJ1-2; abundance: few; v_gene: TRBV12-3/TRBV12-4; CDR3aa: CASSLAGGSYYGYTF
j_gene: TRBJ1-3; abundance: many; v_gene: TRBV27; CDR3aa: CASSLTGSGNTIYF
j_gene: TRBJ2-3; abundance: NA; v_gene: TRBV7-2; CDR3aa: CASSLSSGADTQYF